The entry that follows covers one T cell receptor beta chain sequence. What it recognizes is unknown. Time point indicated: week 47, end of study. Each dose of the vaccine consisted of 300 ug of mutant IDH1 20-mer peptide, with topical imiquimod. Vaccination of patients was performed eight times, in weeks 1, 3, 5, 7, 11, 15, 19 and 23. The data were taken from a study of a mutant IDH1 vaccine in newly diagnosed glioma. Study background: Beforehand, treatment had been radiotherapy, temozolomide, or both; the majority received both.

The CDR3 runs 14 residues. The V end was cut by 0 bases, the J end by 2 bases, with 5 bases between. The data were produced by immunoSEQ multiplex PCR, yet TCRdb's version contains in-frame clones alone and is incomplete. The sample lists around 61,000 clones; about 71% were seen once. Whole-study findings and limits: Roughly 93% of patients showed vaccine-induced immune responses across multiple MHC alleles. It seemed that pseudoprogression was not linked to changes in the top peripheral T cell clonotypes.

The sample in question was PBMCs, obtained from a glioma patient whose treatment included an IDH1 peptide vaccine. This chain joins TRBV23-1 and TRBJ2-4; D unclear. TRBV23-1 belongs to the ORF category, with a function that is uncertain. The source of this sequence is a man over 45 with glioma. This CDR3 reads CASSQSESKNIQYF. The DNA of the CDR3 is TGCGCCAGCAGTCAATCAGAGTCCAAAAACATTCAGTACTTC.